One and the same sample provided the 7 T cell receptor beta chains below, sequenced in a study of shared clonotypes between healthy human individuals (dated by TCRdb to the early 2020s). Libraries were made using the immunoSEQ multiplex PCR assay. TCRdb obtained this table from immuneACCESS and retained in-frame rearrangements with V and J assigned. These tables miss some clones; where compared with another copy, unresolved V genes account for less than half of the shortfall, and the remainder is unexplained. This sample lists about 1.1 million clones; around 78% were detected once. The biggest ten clones account for 0.5% to 0.65% of the sample. Sequenced sample: memory CD4+ T cells from PBMCs. What the cell subset or site label conveys for this sample: CD45RA-negative fraction. Receptors were obtained from a man younger than 35 in good health. Some clones in this sample may be carry-over from other donors' samples.

V and J are TRBV20-1 and TRBJ2-7, with D unresolved. The CDR3 covers 11 residues. With 6 bases removed from V and 5 bases from J, the gap between germline ends came to 11 bases. Germline V gene lookup returns CDR1 DFQATT and CDR2 SNEGSKA (reference sequence). CDR3 sequence: CSALWINEQYF. In DNA form, the CDR3 reads TGCAGTGCCCTCTGGATAAACGAGCAGTACTTC.

The CDR3 protein is CASSQDQRTSGGFKNIQYF. CDR3 nucleotide sequence: TGCGCCAGCAGCCAAGATCAGCGGACTAGCGGGGGCTTCAAAAACATTCAGTACTTC. The chain has TRBV4-1 and TRBJ2-4; TRBD2 matches 13 bases. V shed 0 bases and J 3 bases; nucleotides not matched to a gene: 8. The germline V gene encodes CDR1 MGHRA and CDR2 YSYEKL. This CDR3 is built from 19 residues.

The chain joins TRBV11-3 to TRBJ2-7; the match to TRBD2 covers 10 bases. The V and J ends lost 1 base and 3 bases, in that order; junction bases with no gene match: 6. The CDR3 length is 16 residues. Germline CDR1 reads SGHNT; CDR2 reads YENEEA. The CDR3 DNA is TGTGCCAGCAGCTTAGGTTGTTTAGCGGGAGGCTACGAGCAGTACTTC. It codes for CASSLGCLAGGYEQYF. The whole variable domain, remainder taken from reference TRBV11-3 and TRBJ2-7, is EAGVVQSPRYKIIEKKQPVAFWCNPISGHNTLYWYLQNLGQGPELLIRYENEEAVDDSQLPKDRFSAERLKGVDSTLKIQPAELGDSAVYLCASSLGCLAGGYEQYFGPGTRLTVT.

The table lists this clone with many counts. This sample includes further DNA sequences coding for the same CDR3. V and J are TRBV7-9 and TRBJ2-2, with D perhaps assigned TRBD1 or TRBD2 (5 bases each). Trimming pared 6 bases from V and 4 bases from J, leaving 21 bases between. Germline CDR1 and CDR2: SEHNR and FQNEAQ (reference sequence). The CDR3 is 17 amino acids. The CDR3 protein is CASRRPQGEAGTGELFF. The CDR3 bases are TGTGCCAGCAGAAGACCCCAGGGAGAGGCGGGCACCGGGGAGCTGTTTTTT.

Worth noting for this clone: This same CDR3 is encoded by further DNA sequences in the sample. The rearrangement links TRBV20-1 to TRBJ2-7, with D unresolved. V was shortened by 5 bases and J by 2 bases, with 1 base between the two germline ends. The CDR3 loop spans 9 amino acids. Germline assignment: CDR1 DFQATT and CDR2 SNEGSKA (reference sequence). This CDR3 is CSAAYEQYF. CDR3 nucleotide sequence: TGCAGTGCTGCCTACGAGCAGTACTTC.

The chain combines TRBV27 with TRBJ2-1; D is possibly TRBD1 (5 bases). The CDR3 totals 14 residues. The germline gives CDR1 MNHEY, CDR2 SMNVEV (reference sequence). Between the trimmed V and J ends, which lost 3 bases and 3 bases, there was a span of 9 bases. CDR3 loop: CASSFRQLYNEQFF. The CDR3 region has the DNA TGTGCCAGCAGTTTCAGACAGCTCTACAATGAGCAGTTCTTC.

V usage is TRBV6-1 and J usage is TRBJ1-1; the D is unclear. Trimming took off 8 bases at V and 1 base at J, with 11 bases between the two ends. The CDR3 runs to 13 residues. CDR1 and CDR2 from the germline V gene are MNHNS and SASEGT. The chain's CDR3 is CASLRERNTEAFF. CDR3 nucleotide sequence: TGTGCCAGCCTGAGAGAAAGGAACACTGAAGCTTTCTTT.